Many counts were recorded for the clone carrying this T cell receptor (beta chain). Its antigen is as yet unknown. The CDR3 is cut off 3 residues early in the read; its end comes from the germline J gene. This entry comes from a study of T cell clonality in common variable immunodeficiency. Germline V lookup: CDR1 LNHNV, CDR2 YYDKDF (reference sequence). The germline V and J ends were trimmed by 1 base and 3 bases, with 12 bases remaining between them. This CDR3 comprises 15 residues. Patients and controls were mostly of Caucasian heritage. Some clones are missing from TCRdb's copy, which holds only in-frame ones; the method was immunoSEQ multiplex PCR. The specimen has fewer than 75,000 clones, none found just once. Regarding the study as a whole: Fewer TCRbeta clones were shared among CVID subjects than controls. Compared with healthy controls, CVID subjects showed increased TCRbeta clonality, mostly in about a third.

Sequencing was performed on peripheral blood mononuclear cells. This sequence was found in a person aged 18 to 69 in good health. The genes are TRBV15 and TRBJ2-5, with D unresolved. The DNA read from the CDR3 is TGTGCCACCAGCAGAGTGGTAGACCGGGAAGAGACC. It specifies CATSRVVDREET. The full CDR3 is CATSRVVDREETQYF.